This TCR beta chain was recorded in a study of shared clonotypes between healthy human individuals. This CDR3 comprises 14 residues. Germline V lookup: CDR1 SGHAT, CDR2 FQNNGV. The V and J ends lost 3 bases and 1 base, in that order; junction bases with no gene match: 1. CD45RO-negative cells were positively selected for CCR7, leaving out terminally differentiated effector memory CD45RA+ cells. Using immunoSEQ multiplex PCR, the repertoire was profiled, and TCRdb retains in-frame clones only, with some absent. This sample has 2 million to 2.5 million clones, with around 96% found just once. The source material was naive CD8+ T cells sorted from blood. The J gene is TRBJ1-2, the V gene TRBV11-2, with TRBD1 identical over 8 bases. The source of this sequence is a young man in good health. In DNA, the CDR3 is TGTGCCAGCAGCTTGACAGGGGATAACTATGGCTACACCTTC. This codes for CASSLTGDNYGYTF.